This TCR beta chain was obtained from a study of blood T cells in healthy people across ages. Study-level findings and limits: Getting older went along with TCR beta diversity per million T cells dropping roughly linearly.

Through a sample-barcoded 5' primer and a J-beta primer mix, a second PCR was run for roughly 6 to 12 cycles. TCRdb recomputed calls from the 5' RACE reads with MiXCR, one row per CDR3 protein. The sample includes 790,000 or so distinct CDR3 sequences, around 50% of them seen just once. On this clonotype: Its antigen is unknown.

Trimming removed 0 bases at V and 8 bases at J, with 10 bases between. Germline V CDR1 and CDR2: LGHNA, YSLEER. The CDR3 runs to 14 residues. V is TRBV4-3 and J is TRBJ1-4, with D unresolved. This clonotype was obtained from a middle-aged man in good health. The material sequenced was blood. The CDR3 DNA reads TGCGCCAGCAGCCAAGATCGGCTAGCGGAAAAACTGTTTTTT. It translates to CASSQDRLAEKLFF.